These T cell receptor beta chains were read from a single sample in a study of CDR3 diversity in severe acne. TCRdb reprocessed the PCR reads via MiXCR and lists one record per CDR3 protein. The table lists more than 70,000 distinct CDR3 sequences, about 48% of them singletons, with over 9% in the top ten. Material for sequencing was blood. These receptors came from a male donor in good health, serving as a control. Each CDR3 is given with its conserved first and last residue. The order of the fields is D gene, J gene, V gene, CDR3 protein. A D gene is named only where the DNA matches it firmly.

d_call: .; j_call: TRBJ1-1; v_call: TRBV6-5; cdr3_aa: CATVDNPRMGTEAFF
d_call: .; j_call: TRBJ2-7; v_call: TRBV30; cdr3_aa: CAWNREYEQYF
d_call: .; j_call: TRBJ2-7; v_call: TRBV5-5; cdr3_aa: CASAVSTPGYEQYF
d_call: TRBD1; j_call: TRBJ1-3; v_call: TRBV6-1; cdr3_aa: CATSPGQLGNTIYF
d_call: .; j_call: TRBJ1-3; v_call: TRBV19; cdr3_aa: CASTRRQLLSGNTIYF
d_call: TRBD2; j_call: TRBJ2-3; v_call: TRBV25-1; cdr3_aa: CASSATSGTDTQYF
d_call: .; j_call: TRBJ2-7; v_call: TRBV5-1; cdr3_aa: CASSLSVTYEQYF
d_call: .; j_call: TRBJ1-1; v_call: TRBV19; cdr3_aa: CASRAFVIENTEAFF
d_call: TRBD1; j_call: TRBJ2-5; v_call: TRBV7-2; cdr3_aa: CASSPGTGATLVGNQPQYF
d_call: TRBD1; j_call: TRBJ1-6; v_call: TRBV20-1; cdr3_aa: CSATGTANSPLHF